Each of the 16 T cell receptor beta chains below was sequenced from the same sample in a study of blood T cell repertoires in COVID-19. Libraries were prepared by immunoSEQ multiplex PCR; TCRdb keeps only in-frame clonotypes and omits some of them. Seen here are fewer than 300,000 clones, about 85% observed once, and the top ten hold 13%. Sample: peripheral blood. These TCRs come from a human donor in a cohort sampled during active COVID-19.

V usage is TRBV6-6 and J usage is TRBJ2-1; D ambiguous. Trimming pared 5 bases from V and 5 bases from J, leaving 13 bases between. This CDR3 has 14 amino acids. CDR1 and CDR2 from the germline V gene are MNHNY and SVGAGI (reference sequence). Here the CDR3 DNA reads TGTGCCAGCAGTCGACCCAGCAGGAACAATGAGCAGTTCTTC. Encoded protein: CASSRPSRNNEQFF.

This chain joins TRBV28 and TRBJ2-7; TRBD2 matches 7 bases. Germline CDR1 and CDR2: MDHEN and SYDVKM. Losses at the gene ends were 7 bases for V and 0 bases for J; bases not matched to a gene: 6. The CDR3 is made up of 14 amino acids. The CDR3, as DNA: TGTGCCAGCATCGGGGAGGGCAGCTCCTACGAGCAGTACTTC. This encodes CASIGEGSSYEQYF. Using reference TRBV28 and TRBJ2-7 for the parts outside the CDR3, the full variable domain is DVKVTQSSRYLVKRTGEKVFLECVQDMDHENMFWYRQDPGLGLRLIYFSYDVKMKEKGDIPEGYSVSREKKERFSLILESASTNQTSMYLCASIGEGSSYEQYFGPGTRLTVT.

This clone came up once. The rearrangement uses TRBV5-4 and TRBJ2-6; 10 positions match TRBD1. The ends lost 2 bases at V and 10 bases at J; junction bases unmatched: 6. CDR3 length: 15 amino acids. Germline V gene lookup returns CDR1 SGHNT and CDR2 YYREEE (reference sequence). CDR3 coding DNA: TGTGCCAGCAGCTTTCCCGGGACAGGGGAGAACGTCCTGACTTTC. Its translation is CASSFPGTGENVLTF.

The chain joins TRBV10-1 to TRBJ2-3; TRBD2 matches at 8 bases. The CDR3 totals 15 residues. V was clipped by 3 bases and J by 4 bases; unmatched bases: 6. Germline CDR1 and CDR2: WNHNN and SYGVQD (reference sequence). The CDR3 nucleotides are TGCGCCAGCAGTGAAACTAGCGGAGGGGCAGATACGCAGTATTTT. Translated, it gives CASSETSGGADTQYF.

This clone was seen at least ten times. CDR3 sequence (DNA): TGCGCCAGCAGCTTGGGGTTGGGACAGGGGCCGACAAGTCAGCCCCAGCATTTT. This translates into CASSLGLGQGPTSQPQHF. V and J are TRBV5-1 and TRBJ1-5; 10 bases fit TRBD1. V was pared by 0 bases and J by 6 bases, with 12 bases of the junction left unmatched. This CDR3 has 18 residues. Germline CDR1 SGHRS, CDR2 YFSETQ.

The CDR3 nucleotides read TGTGCCAGCAGCCTAGGCGGGAGTCCAGATACGCAGTATTTT. This translates into CASSLGGSPDTQYF. The rearrangement links TRBV3-1 (or the pseudogene TRBV3-2) to TRBJ2-3; 7 bases are a match to TRBD2. Trimming took 4 bases from V and 4 from J; bases not matched to a gene: 5. Germline lookup yields CDR1 LGHDT and CDR2 YNNKEL (reference sequence). This CDR3 contains 14 residues.

The rearrangement uses TRBV19 and TRBJ2-7, with 7 bases aligning to TRBD1. Looked up from germline, CDR1 is LNHDA and CDR2 is SQIVND (reference sequence). CDR3 size: 15 residues. With 5 bases clipped from V and 2 bases from J, the junction kept 9 bases outside the gene matches. The CDR3 region is CASSSLPGQPYEQYF. CDR3 DNA: TGTGCCAGTAGTTCCCTCCCGGGACAGCCCTACGAGCAGTACTTC.

Ten or more counts support this clone. V usage is TRBV15 and J usage is TRBJ1-1; D ambiguous. This CDR3 comprises 13 residues. V was trimmed by 0 bases and J by 8 bases, leaving 10 bases between them. The germline V gene has CDR1 LNHNV and CDR2 YYDKDF (reference sequence). CDR3 amino acids: CATSRDTNGEAFF. In nucleotides, the CDR3 is TGTGCCACCAGCAGAGATACAAACGGGGAAGCTTTCTTT. Full variable domain (outside the CDR3, taken from reference TRBV15 and TRBJ1-1): DAMVIQNPRYQVTQFGKPVTLSCSQTLNHNVMYWYQQKSSQAPKLLFHYYDKDFNNEADTPDNFQSRRPNTSFCFLDIRSPGLGDTAMYLCATSRDTNGEAFFGQGTRLTVV.

As DNA, the CDR3 is TGTGCCAGCAAGACTAGCGGTCCCTACGAGCAGTACTTC. Its translation: CASKTSGPYEQYF. The rearrangement joins TRBV28 to TRBJ2-7, with 9 positions matching TRBD2. The V gene end was trimmed by 7 bases and the J gene end by 2 bases; junction bases not matched to a gene: 3. Germline CDR1 and CDR2: MDHEN and SYDVKM. CDR3 length equals 13 residues.

The chain has TRBV7-2 and TRBJ1-3, with a weak D call TRBD1 (6 bases). Trimming shortened V by 5 bases and J by 9 bases, and 14 bases separated the two germline ends. There are 13 residues in the CDR3. Per germline, CDR1 SGHTA and CDR2 FQGNSA. CDR3 sequence (DNA): TGTGCCAGCAGCCCTGGACAGCAGGGCACCATATATTTT. Its translation is CASSPGQQGTIYF.

The chain employs TRBV2 and TRBJ2-1; no reliable D call. V was pared by 5 bases and J by 9 bases, with 8 bases between. This CDR3 is 11 amino acids long. The V gene's germline CDR1 is SNHLY and CDR2 FYNNEI. CDR3 residues: CASSPISEQFF. The DNA for the CDR3 is TGTGCCAGCAGTCCTATAAGTGAGCAGTTCTTC.

The CDR3 bases are TGTGCCAGCAGCTTGGCCCCCCCGTACGAGCAGTACTTC. It yields the protein CASSLAPPYEQYF. The chain couples TRBV5-6 to TRBJ2-7; D not resolved. CDR1 is SGHDT, CDR2 YYEEEE, per germline. The V end was cut by 0 bases, the J end by 4 bases, with 8 bases between. The CDR3 has 13 residues.

This chain connects TRBV28 to TRBJ2-6; 10 bases match TRBD1. Trimming cost V 5 bases and J 1 base; bases outside gene matches: 11. The CDR3 consists of 19 residues. The V gene's germline CDR1 is MDHEN and CDR2 SYDVKM. The CDR3 DNA reads TGTGCCAGCAGTCCAACGTTAAGGGACAGGGGATCTGGGGCCAACGTCCTGACTTTC. Translated: CASSPTLRDRGSGANVLTF.

This clone turned up a few times. This chain joins TRBV4-1 and TRBJ2-5; 7 nucleotides match TRBD1. The CDR3 is 18 amino acids. Germline V lookup: CDR1 MGHRA, CDR2 YSYEKL. The V gene end was trimmed by 0 bases and the J gene end by 2 bases; junction bases not matched to a gene: 12. The CDR3 coding sequence is TGCGCCAGCAGCCAAGATAGGGGGCCGGGAAGGGCACAAGAGACCCAGTACTTC. Translation: CASSQDRGPGRAQETQYF.

As concerns this clone: Other DNA sequences in this specimen translate into the identical CDR3. In DNA form, the CDR3 reads TGTGCCAGCTCACCATCGACTAGCGACACAGATACGCAGTATTTT. Its translation is CASSPSTSDTDTQYF. V and J are TRBV18 and TRBJ2-3, with 8 bases identical to TRBD2. With V trimmed by 2 bases and J by 2 bases, 3 bases remained unmatched. Per the germline V gene, CDR1 is KGHSH and CDR2 is LQKENI. The length of the CDR3 is 15 residues.

The sample holds one count of this clone. The gene calls are TRBV7-9 and TRBJ1-2; tentative D call: TRBD1 (5 bases). The CDR3 extends over 12 amino acids. Germline CDR1 reads SEHNR; CDR2 reads FQNEAQ (reference sequence). The CDR3: CASEEGSYGYTF. As DNA, the CDR3 is TGTGCTTCCGAGGAGGGGTCCTATGGCTACACCTTC. Looking up the rest from reference TRBV7-9 and TRBJ1-2 gives the full variable domain: DTGVSQNPRHKITKRGQNVTFRCDPISEHNRLYWYRQTLGQGPEFLTYFQNEAQLEKSRLLSDRFSAERPKGSFSTLEIQRTEQGDSAMYLCASEEGSYGYTFGSGTRLTVV.